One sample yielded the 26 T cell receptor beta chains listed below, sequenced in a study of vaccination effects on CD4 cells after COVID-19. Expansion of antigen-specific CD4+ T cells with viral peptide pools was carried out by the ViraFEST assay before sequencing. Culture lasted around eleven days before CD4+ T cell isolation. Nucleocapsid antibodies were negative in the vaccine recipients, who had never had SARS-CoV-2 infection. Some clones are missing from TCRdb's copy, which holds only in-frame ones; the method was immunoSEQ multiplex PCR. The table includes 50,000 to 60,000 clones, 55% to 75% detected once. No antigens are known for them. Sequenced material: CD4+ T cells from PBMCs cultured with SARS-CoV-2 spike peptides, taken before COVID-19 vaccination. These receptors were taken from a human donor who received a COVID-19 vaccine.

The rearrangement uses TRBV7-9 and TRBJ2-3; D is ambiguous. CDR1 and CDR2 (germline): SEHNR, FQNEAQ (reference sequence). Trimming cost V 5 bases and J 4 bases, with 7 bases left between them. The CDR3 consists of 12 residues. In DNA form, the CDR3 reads TGTGCCAGCAGCCCGCAACCAGATACGCAGTATTTT. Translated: CASSPQPDTQYF.

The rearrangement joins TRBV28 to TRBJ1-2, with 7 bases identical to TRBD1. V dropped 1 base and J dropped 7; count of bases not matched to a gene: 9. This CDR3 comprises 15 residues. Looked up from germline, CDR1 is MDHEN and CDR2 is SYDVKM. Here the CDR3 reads CASSLLGGQDGGYTF. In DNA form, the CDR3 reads TGTGCCAGCAGTTTATTGGGAGGACAGGACGGTGGCTACACCTTC.

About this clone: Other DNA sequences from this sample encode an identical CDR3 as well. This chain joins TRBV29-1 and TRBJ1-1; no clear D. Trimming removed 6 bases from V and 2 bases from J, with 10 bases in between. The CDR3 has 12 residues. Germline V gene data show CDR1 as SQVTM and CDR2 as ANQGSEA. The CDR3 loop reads CSVLGLNTEAFF. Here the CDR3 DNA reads TGCAGCGTCCTGGGGTTAAACACTGAAGCTTTCTTT.

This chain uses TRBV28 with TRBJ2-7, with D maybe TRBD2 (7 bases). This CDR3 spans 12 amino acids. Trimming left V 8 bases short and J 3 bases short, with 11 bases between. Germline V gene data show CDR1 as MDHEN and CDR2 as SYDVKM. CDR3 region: CASGGGLYEQYF. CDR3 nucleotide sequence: TGTGCCAGCGGCGGGGGCCTCTACGAGCAGTACTTC.

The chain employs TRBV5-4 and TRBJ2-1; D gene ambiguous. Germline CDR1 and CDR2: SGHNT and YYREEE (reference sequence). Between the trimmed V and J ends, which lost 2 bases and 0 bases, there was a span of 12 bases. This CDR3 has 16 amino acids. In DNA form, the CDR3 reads TGTGCCAGCAGCTTAGGAGCCGATGCCTCCTACAATGAGCAGTTCTTC. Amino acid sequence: CASSLGADASYNEQFF.

CDR3 residues: CASTRDPSRAFF. CDR3 nucleotides: TGTGCCAGCACCCGGGATCCTAGCCGAGCTTTCTTT. The chain couples TRBV12-3 or TRBV12-4 to TRBJ1-1; D uncertain. This CDR3 is 12 amino acids long. V lost 7 bases to trimming and J lost 10 bases, with 16 bases between them.

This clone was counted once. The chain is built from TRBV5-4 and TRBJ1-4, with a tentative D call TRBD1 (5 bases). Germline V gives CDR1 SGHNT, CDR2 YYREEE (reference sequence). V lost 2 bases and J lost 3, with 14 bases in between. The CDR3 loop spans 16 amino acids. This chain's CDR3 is CASSLGGVAANEKLFF. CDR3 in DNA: TGTGCCAGCAGCTTAGGAGGGGTGGCGGCTAATGAAAAACTGTTTTTT.

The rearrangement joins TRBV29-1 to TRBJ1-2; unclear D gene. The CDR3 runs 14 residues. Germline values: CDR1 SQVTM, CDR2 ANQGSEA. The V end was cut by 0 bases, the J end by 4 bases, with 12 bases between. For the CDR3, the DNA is TGCAGCGTTGAAGATGCGGGCAGCACCTATGGCTACACCTTC. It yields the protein CSVEDAGSTYGYTF.

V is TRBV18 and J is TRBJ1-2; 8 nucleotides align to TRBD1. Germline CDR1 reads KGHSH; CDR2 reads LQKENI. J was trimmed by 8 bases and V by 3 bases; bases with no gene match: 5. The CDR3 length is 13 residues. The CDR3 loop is CASSPTGEGGYTF. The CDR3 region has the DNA TGTGCCAGCTCACCGACAGGGGAAGGCGGCTACACCTTC.

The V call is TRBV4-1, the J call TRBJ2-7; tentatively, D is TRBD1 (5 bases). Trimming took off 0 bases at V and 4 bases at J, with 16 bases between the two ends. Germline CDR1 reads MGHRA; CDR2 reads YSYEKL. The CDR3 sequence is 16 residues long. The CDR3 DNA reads TGCGCCAGCAGCCAAGATGGGGCGACTCGGGTGTACGAGCAGTACTTC. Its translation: CASSQDGATRVYEQYF.

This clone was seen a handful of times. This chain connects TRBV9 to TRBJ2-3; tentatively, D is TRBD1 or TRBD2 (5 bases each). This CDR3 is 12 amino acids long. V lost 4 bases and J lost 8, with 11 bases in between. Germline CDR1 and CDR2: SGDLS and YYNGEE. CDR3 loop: CASSPRGGTQYF. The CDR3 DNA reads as TGTGCCAGCAGCCCCCGTGGGGGTACGCAGTATTTT. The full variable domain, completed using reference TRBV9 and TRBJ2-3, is DSGVTQTPKHLITATGQRVTLRCSPRSGDLSVYWYQQSLDQGLQFLIQYYNGEERAKGNILERFSAQQFPDLHSELNLSSLELGDSALYFCASSPRGGTQYFGPGTRLTVL.

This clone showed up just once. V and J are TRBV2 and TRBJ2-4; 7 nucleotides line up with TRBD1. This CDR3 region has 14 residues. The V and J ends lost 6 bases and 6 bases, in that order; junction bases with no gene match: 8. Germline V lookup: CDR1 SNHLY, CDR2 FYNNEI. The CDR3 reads CASRDDRALNIQYF. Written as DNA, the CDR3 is TGTGCCAGCAGGGACGACAGGGCCTTAAACATTCAGTACTTC.

The CDR3 sequence: CASSLGGAEAFF. The CDR3 DNA follows: TGTGCCAGCAGCCTGGGGGGGGCTGAAGCTTTCTTT. This chain joins TRBV7-8 and TRBJ1-1; tentative D call: TRBD1 (5 bases). The V gene's germline CDR1 is SGHVS and CDR2 FQNEAQ. Trimming stripped 5 bases from V and 6 bases from J, with 10 bases between. The CDR3 covers 12 residues.

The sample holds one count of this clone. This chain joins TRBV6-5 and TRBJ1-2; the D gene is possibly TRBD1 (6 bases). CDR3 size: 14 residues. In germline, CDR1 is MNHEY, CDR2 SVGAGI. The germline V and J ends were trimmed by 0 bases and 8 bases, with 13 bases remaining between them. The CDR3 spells CASSYSARGGGYTF. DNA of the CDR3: TGTGCCAGCAGTTACTCGGCCAGGGGTGGGGGCTACACCTTC.

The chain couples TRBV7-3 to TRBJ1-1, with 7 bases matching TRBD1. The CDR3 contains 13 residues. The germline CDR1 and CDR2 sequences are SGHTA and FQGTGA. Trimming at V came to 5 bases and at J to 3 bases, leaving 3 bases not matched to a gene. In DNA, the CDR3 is TGTGCCAGCAGCAACGACAGGGACACTGAAGCTTTCTTT. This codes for CASSNDRDTEAFF. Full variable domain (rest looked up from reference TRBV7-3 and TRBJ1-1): GAGVSQTPSNKVTEKGKYVELRCDPISGHTALYWYRQSLGQGPEFLIYFQGTGAADDSGLPNDRFFAVRPEGSVSTLKIQRTERGDSAVYLCASSNDRDTEAFFGQGTRLTVV.

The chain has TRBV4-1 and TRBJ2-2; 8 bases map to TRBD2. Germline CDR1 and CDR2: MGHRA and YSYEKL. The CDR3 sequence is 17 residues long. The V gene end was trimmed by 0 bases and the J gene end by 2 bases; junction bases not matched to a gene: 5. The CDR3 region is CASSQDQAGGNTGELFF. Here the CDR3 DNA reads TGCGCCAGCAGCCAAGATCAGGCGGGAGGTAACACCGGGGAGCTGTTTTTT.

CDR3 amino acids: CASTPDRLSNQPQHF. The CDR3 nucleotides read TGTGCCAGCACCCCCGACAGACTTAGCAATCAGCCCCAGCATTTT. The chain recombines TRBV28 with TRBJ1-5, with TRBD1 as a possible D gene (5 bases). The CDR3 length is 15 residues. Trimming removed 7 bases from V and 0 bases from J, with 13 bases in between. The germline CDR1 and CDR2 sequences are MDHEN and SYDVKM.

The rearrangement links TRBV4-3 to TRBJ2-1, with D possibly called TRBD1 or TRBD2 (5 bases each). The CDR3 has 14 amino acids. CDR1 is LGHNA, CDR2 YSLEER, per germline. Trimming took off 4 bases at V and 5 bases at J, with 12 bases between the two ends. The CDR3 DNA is TGCGCCAGCAGCCCGGGACCGCTGAACAATGAGCAGTTCTTC. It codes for CASSPGPLNNEQFF.

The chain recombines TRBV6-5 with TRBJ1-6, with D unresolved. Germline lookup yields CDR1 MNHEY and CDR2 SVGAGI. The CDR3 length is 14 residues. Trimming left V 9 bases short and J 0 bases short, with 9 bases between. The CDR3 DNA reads TGTGCCAGTCGGGAGAGCTCCTATAATTCACCCCTCCACTTT. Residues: CASRESSYNSPLHF.

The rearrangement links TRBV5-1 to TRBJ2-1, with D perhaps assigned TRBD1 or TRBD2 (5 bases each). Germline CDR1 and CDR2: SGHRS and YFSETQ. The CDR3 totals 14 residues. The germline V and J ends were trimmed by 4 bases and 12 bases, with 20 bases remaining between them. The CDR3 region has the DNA TGCGCCAGCAGCGCGCAACCTGCCGGGACCCCGCAGTTCTTC. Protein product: CASSAQPAGTPQFF.

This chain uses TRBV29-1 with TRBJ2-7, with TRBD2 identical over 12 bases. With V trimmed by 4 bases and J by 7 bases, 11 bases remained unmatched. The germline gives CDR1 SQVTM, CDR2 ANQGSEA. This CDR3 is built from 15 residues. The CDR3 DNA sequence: TGCAGCGTTGCCCTGACTAGCGGGGGCTATGGGGAGCAGTACTTC. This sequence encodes CSVALTSGGYGEQYF.

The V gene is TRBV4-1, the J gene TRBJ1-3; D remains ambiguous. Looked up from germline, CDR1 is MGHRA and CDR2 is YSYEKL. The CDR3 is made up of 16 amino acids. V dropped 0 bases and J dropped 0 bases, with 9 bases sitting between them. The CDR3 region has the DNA TGCGCCAGCAGCCAAGATCCGGGTAGCTCTGGAAACACCATATATTTT. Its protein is CASSQDPGSSGNTIYF.

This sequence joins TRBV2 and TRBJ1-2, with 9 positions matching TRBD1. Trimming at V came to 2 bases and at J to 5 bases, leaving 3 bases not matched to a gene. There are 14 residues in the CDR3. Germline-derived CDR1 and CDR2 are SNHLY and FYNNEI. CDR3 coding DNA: TGTGCCAGCAGTGAAATGACAGGGGGATATGGCTACACCTTC. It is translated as CASSEMTGGYGYTF.

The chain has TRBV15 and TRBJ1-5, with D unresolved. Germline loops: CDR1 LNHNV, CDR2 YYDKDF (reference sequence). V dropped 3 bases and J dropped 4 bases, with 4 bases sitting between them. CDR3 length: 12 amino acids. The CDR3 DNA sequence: TGTGCCACCAGCAGGCCTAATCAGCCCCAGCATTTT. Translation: CATSRPNQPQHF.

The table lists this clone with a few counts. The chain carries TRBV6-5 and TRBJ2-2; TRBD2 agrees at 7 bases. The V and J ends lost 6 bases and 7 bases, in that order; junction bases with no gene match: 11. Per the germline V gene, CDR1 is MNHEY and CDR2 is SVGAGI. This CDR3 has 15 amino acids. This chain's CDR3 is CASSPRLAGDGELFF. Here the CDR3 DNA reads TGTGCCAGCAGCCCCCGACTAGCCGGGGACGGGGAGCTGTTTTTT.

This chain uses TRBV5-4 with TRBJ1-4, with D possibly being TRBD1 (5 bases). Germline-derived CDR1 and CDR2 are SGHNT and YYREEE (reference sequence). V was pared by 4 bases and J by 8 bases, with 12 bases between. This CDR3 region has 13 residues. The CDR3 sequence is CASSPGTAEKLFF. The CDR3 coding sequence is TGTGCCAGCAGCCCCGGGACGGCGGAAAAACTGTTTTTT.